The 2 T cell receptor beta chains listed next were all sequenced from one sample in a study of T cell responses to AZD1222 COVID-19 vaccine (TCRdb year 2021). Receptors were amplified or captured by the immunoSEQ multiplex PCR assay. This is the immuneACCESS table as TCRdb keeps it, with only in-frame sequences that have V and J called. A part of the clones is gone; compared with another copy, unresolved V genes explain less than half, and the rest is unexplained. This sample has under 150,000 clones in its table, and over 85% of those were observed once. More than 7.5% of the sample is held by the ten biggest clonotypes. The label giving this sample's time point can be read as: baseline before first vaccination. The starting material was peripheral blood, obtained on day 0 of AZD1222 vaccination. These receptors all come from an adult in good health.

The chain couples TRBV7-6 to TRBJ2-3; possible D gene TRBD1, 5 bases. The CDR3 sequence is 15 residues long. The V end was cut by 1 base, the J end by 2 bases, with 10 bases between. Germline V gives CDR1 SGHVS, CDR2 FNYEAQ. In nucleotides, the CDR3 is TGTGCCAGCAGCTTAGATCCGACAGACACAGATACGCAGTATTTT. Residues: CASSLDPTDTDTQYF.

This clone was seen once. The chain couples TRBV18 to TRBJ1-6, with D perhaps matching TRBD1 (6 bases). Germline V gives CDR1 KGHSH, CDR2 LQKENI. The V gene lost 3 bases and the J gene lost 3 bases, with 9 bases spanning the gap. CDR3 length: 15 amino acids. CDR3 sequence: CASSPRTDYNSPLHF. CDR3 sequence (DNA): TGTGCCAGCTCACCTAGGACAGACTATAATTCACCCCTCCACTTT.